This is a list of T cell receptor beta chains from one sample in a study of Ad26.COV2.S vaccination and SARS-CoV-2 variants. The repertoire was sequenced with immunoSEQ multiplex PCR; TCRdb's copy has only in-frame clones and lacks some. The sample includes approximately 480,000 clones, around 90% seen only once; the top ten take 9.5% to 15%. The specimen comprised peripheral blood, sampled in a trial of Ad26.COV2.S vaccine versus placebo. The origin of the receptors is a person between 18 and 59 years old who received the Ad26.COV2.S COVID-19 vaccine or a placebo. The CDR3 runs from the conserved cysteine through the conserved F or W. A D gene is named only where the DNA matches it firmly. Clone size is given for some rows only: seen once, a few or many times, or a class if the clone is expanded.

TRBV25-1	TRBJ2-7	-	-	CASNHGTRGEQYF	TGTGCCAGCAATCACGGGACACGGGGCGAGCAGTACTTC
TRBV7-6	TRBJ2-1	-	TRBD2	CASSLGSGSSDEQFF	TGTGCCAGCAGCTTAGGGAGCGGGAGTTCCGATGAGCAGTTCTTC
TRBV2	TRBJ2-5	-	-	CASSAPTGRETQYF	TGTGCCAGCAGTGCTCCTACCGGTCGGGAGACCCAGTACTTC
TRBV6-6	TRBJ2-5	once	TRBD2	CASSYSRTSVATQYF	TGTGCCAGCAGTTACTCGCGGACTAGCGTTGCGACCCAGTACTTC
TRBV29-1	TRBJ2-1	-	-	CSGSRSGSYNEQFF	TGCAGCGGGTCTCGGTCGGGGAGTTACAATGAGCAGTTCTTC
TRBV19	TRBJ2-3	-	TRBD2	CASSREGRTDTQYF	TGTGCCAGTAGTAGGGAGGGCCGGACAGATACGCAGTATTTT
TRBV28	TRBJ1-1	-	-	CASRPGRGNTEAFF	TGTGCCAGCAGGCCGGGGCGAGGGAACACTGAAGCTTTCTTT
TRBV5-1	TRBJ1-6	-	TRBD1	CASSGTTGKNSPLHF	TGCGCCAGCAGCGGTACGACAGGGAAGAATTCACCCCTCCACTTT
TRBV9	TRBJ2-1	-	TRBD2	CASSVVGSGGYNEQFF	TGTGCCAGCAGCGTAGTGGGGTCGGGAGGTTACAATGAGCAGTTCTTC
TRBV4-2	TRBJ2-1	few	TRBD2	CASSQDRGTSAFF	TGTGCCAGCAGCCAAGATCGGGGGACTAGCGCCTTCTTC
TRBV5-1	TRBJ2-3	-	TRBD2	CASSLGLADTQYF	TGCGCCAGCAGCTTAGGACTAGCGGATACGCAGTATTTT
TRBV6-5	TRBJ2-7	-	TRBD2	CASKASGTYEQYF	TGTGCCAGCAAGGCTAGCGGAACCTACGAGCAGTACTTC
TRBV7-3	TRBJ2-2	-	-	CASSVAHPGELFF	TGTGCCAGCAGTGTGGCCCACCCCGGGGAGCTGTTTTTT
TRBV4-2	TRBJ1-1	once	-	CASSQSQAVNTEAFF	TGTGCCAGCAGCCAATCACAGGCGGTGAACACTGAAGCTTTCTTT
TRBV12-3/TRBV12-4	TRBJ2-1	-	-	CASSLGPYNEQFF	TGTGCCAGCAGTTTAGGGCCATACAATGAGCAGTTCTTC
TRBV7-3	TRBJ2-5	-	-	CASSLDGPRGETQYF	TGTGCCAGCAGCTTAGACGGGCCCCGCGGAGAGACCCAGTACTTC
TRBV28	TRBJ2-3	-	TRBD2	CASSVAGAPDTQYF	TGTGCCAGCTCCGTTGCGGGAGCCCCAGATACGCAGTATTTT
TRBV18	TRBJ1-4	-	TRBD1	CASSPRGQSGEKLFF	TGTGCCAGCTCCCCGAGGGGACAGTCGGGTGAAAAACTGTTTTTT
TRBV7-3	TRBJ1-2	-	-	CASSQDSQGGYTF	TGTGCCAGCAGCCAGGACAGCCAGGGCGGCTACACCTTC
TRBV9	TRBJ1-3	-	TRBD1	CASSARQGQGNTIYF	TGTGCCAGCAGCGCCAGACAGGGGCAAGGGAACACCATATATTTT
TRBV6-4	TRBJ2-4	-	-	CASTKTEGPMAKNIQYF	TGTGCCAGCACTAAGACTGAAGGGCCGATGGCCAAAAACATTCAGTACTTC
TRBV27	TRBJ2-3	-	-	CASSPVRISTDTQYF	TGTGCCAGCAGTCCTGTGCGAATAAGTACAGATACGCAGTATTTT
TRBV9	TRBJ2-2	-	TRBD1	CASSPMARTGPTGELFF	TGTGCCAGCAGCCCTATGGCACGGACAGGGCCCACCGGGGAGCTGTTTTTT
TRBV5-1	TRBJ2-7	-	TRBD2	CASSTGTSIHEQYF	TGCGCCAGCAGCACCGGGACTAGCATCCACGAGCAGTACTTC
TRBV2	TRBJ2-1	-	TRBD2	CASSAPGVAGHNEQFF	TGTGCCAGCAGCGCACCCGGGGTAGCGGGGCACAATGAGCAGTTCTTC
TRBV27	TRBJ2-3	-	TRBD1	CASSFRTGLRYF	TGTGCCAGCAGTTTCAGGACAGGGTTGCGGTATTTT
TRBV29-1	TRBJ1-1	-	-	CSVARTENTEAFF	TGCAGCGTTGCAAGGACAGAGAACACTGAAGCTTTCTTT
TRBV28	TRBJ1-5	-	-	CASRDSYQPQHF	TGTGCCAGCAGGGACAGTTATCAGCCCCAGCATTTT
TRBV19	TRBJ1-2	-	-	CASSISAAPNYGYTF	TGTGCCAGTAGTATTTCGGCAGCCCCTAACTATGGCTACACCTTC
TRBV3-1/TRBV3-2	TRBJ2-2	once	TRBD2	CASSQARTSGNTGELFF	TGTGCCAGCAGCCAAGCGCGGACTAGCGGAAACACCGGGGAGCTGTTTTTT
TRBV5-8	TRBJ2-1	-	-	CASRAVSGPLYNEQFF	TGTGCCAGCAGGGCAGTTTCCGGCCCCTTATACAATGAGCAGTTCTTC
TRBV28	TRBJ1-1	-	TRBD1	CASSGQGDGTEAFF	TGTGCCAGCAGTGGCCAGGGGGATGGCACTGAAGCTTTCTTT
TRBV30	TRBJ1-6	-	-	CAWRTISYNSPLHF	TGTGCCTGGCGAACCATCTCCTATAATTCACCCCTCCACTTT
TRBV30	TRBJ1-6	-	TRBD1	CAWKTRDRVNSPLHF	TGTGCCTGGAAGACCCGGGACAGGGTAAACTCACCCCTCCACTTT
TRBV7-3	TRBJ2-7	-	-	CASSFRPREQYF	TGTGCCAGCAGCTTCCGACCCAGGGAGCAGTACTTC
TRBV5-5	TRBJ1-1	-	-	CASRDKQGWNTEAFF	TGTGCCAGCAGGGACAAACAGGGATGGAACACTGAAGCTTTCTTT
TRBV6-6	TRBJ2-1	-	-	CASSYFAGPGNEQFF	TGTGCCAGCAGTTACTTTGCAGGGCCCGGCAATGAGCAGTTCTTC
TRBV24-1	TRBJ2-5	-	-	CATSDLGAQYF	TGTGCCACCAGTGATTTGGGGGCCCAGTACTTC
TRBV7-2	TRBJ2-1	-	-	CASSFSYNEQFF	TGTGCCAGCAGCTTTTCCTACAATGAGCAGTTCTTC
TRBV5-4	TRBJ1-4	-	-	CASSLEAANEKLFF	TGTGCCAGCAGCTTGGAGGCAGCTAATGAAAAACTGTTTTTT
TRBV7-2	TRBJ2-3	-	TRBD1	CASSLQGDTDTQYF	TGTGCCAGCAGCTTACAGGGGGACACAGATACGCAGTATTTT
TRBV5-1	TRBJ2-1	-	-	CASRQAYNEQFF	TGCGCCAGCCGACAGGCCTACAATGAGCAGTTCTTC
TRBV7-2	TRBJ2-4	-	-	CASSSLTENIQYF	TGTGCCAGCAGCTCCCTGACTGAAAACATTCAGTACTTC
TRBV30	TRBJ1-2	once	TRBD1	CAWREQGISHYGYTF	TGTGCCTGGAGGGAACAGGGGATTAGTCACTATGGCTACACCTTC
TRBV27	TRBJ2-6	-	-	CASSFSSLAGANVLTF	TGTGCCAGCAGTTTCAGTAGTCTAGCTGGGGCCAACGTCCTGACTTTC
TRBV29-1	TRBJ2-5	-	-	CSVDRPKETQYF	TGCAGCGTTGACAGACCGAAAGAGACCCAGTACTTC
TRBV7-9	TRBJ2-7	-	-	CASSLLGGANEQYF	TGTGCCAGCAGCTTACTTGGAGGGGCGAACGAGCAGTACTTC
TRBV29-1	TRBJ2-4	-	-	CSVGGVAPKNIQYF	TGCAGCGTTGGGGGAGTGGCGCCCAAAAACATTCAGTACTTC
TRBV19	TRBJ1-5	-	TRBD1	CASSEGASSNQPQHF	TGTGCCAGTAGTGAGGGGGCGTCAAGCAATCAGCCCCAGCATTTT
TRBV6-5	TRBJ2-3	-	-	CASSSSTDTQYF	TGTGCCAGCAGTTCGTCTACAGATACGCAGTATTTT